The 15 T cell receptor beta chains below come from one sample, sequenced in a study of human T cells and chemical hapten exposure. MiXCR, run by TCRdb on the RACE reads, gives a single entry per CDR3 protein. The sample lists tens of thousands of distinct CDR3 sequences, roughly 10% seen once, with roughly 17% in the top ten. The time point: patch test 3, about 24 weeks after DPC sensitization. This sample's treatment: therapeutic diphenylcyclopropenone sensitization with weekly scalp DPC. The source material was whole blood, sampled in connection with sensitization to the hapten diphenylcyclopropenone (DPC). The receptors stem from a woman aged 40-49 years with alopecia areata. Some clones in this sample may be carry-over from other donors' samples.

This clonotype has just a few counts. The rearrangement joins TRBV4-1 to TRBJ2-2; D is unresolved. Trimming pared 7 bases from V and 2 bases from J, leaving 14 bases between. In germline, CDR1 is MGHRA, CDR2 YSYEKL. There are 15 residues in the CDR3. CDR3 nucleotides: TGCGCCAGCACACGGGCAGGAGCAAACACCGGGGAGCTGTTTTTT. It is translated as CASTRAGANTGELFF.

This clonotype was recorded many times. The chain is built from TRBV7-2 and TRBJ1-2; 9 nucleotides align to TRBD1. The germline V gene encodes CDR1 SGHTA and CDR2 FQGNSA. V shed 5 bases and J 0 bases; nucleotides not matched to a gene: 4. The CDR3 contains 15 residues. CDR3 residues: CASSRGQGANYGYTF. DNA for the CDR3: TGTGCCAGCAGCCGGGGACAGGGAGCTAACTATGGCTACACCTTC.

The chain carries TRBV19 and TRBJ2-2, with D maybe TRBD1 (5 bases). The CDR3 length is 14 residues. Trimming removed 3 bases at V and 2 bases at J, with 7 bases between. The germline V gene has CDR1 LNHDA and CDR2 SQIVND (reference sequence). The CDR3 DNA reads TGTGCCAGTAGTATGACAGCCAACACCGGGGAGCTGTTTTTT. Amino acid sequence: CASSMTANTGELFF.

The chain couples TRBV18 to TRBJ2-5; D unresolved. The V and J ends lost 2 bases and 5 bases respectively, with 15 bases between them. CDR3 length equals 15 residues. CDR1 is KGHSH and CDR2 is LQKENI in the germline V gene. DNA for the CDR3: TGTGCCAGCTCACCAACGTTACAGACGACGGAGACCCAGTACTTC. It specifies CASSPTLQTTETQYF.

This chain joins TRBV7-7 and TRBJ2-2; no reliable D call. Per germline, CDR1 SSHAT and CDR2 FNYEAQ (reference sequence). The CDR3 is 14 residues long. The germline V and J ends were trimmed by 1 base and 3 bases, with 6 bases remaining between them. CDR3 protein: CASSLGPDTGELFF. CDR3 DNA: TGTGCCAGCAGCTTAGGCCCCGACACCGGGGAGCTGTTTTTT.

The J gene is TRBJ1-1, the V gene TRBV12-3 or TRBV12-4; 11 bases line up with TRBD1. This CDR3 contains 19 residues. With V trimmed by 6 bases and J by 0 bases, 15 bases remained unmatched. As DNA, the CDR3 is TGTGCCAGCAGGGCTCGGACAGGGGGCCTAATAATCATGAACACTGAAGCTTTCTTT. As protein: CASRARTGGLIIMNTEAFF.

This clonotype was detected a few times. V is TRBV2 and J is TRBJ2-1; 11 bases match TRBD2. The CDR3 length is 11 residues. The ends lost 8 bases at V and 12 bases at J; junction bases unmatched: 3. Germline V lookup: CDR1 SNHLY, CDR2 FYNNEI. The CDR3 DNA follows: TGTGCCAGCTATGGGACTAGCGGGCAGTTCTTC. Translating gives CASYGTSGQFF.

This clonotype was recorded at least ten times. The chain has TRBV7-2 and TRBJ1-3; a possible D gene is TRBD1 (6 bases). The CDR3 runs 16 residues. V lost 1 base and J lost 5, with 15 bases in between. Per germline, CDR1 SGHTA and CDR2 FQGNSA. For the CDR3, the DNA is TGTGCCAGCAGCTTAGTAGGGTCAGGGGTGAGAAACACCATATATTTT. Amino acid sequence: CASSLVGSGVRNTIYF.

This clonotype has at least ten counts. The chain couples TRBV27 to TRBJ1-2, with 8 bases aligning to TRBD1. Trimming at V came to 5 bases and at J to 4 bases, leaving 15 bases not matched to a gene. The CDR3 runs 17 residues. The germline V gene has CDR1 MNHEY and CDR2 SMNVEV (reference sequence). CDR3 coding DNA: TGTGCCAGCAGTGTCCAGGGGGCCAATCCGAGCCTCTATGGCTACACCTTC. This translates into CASSVQGANPSLYGYTF.

This clonotype was counted only a few times. The chain carries TRBV6-2 or TRBV6-3 and TRBJ2-2; D may be TRBD1 (5 bases). The CDR3 is made up of 14 amino acids. V was pared by 2 bases and J by 6 bases, with 10 bases between. Germline V CDR1 and CDR2: MNHEY, SVGEGT. CDR3 sequence (DNA): TGTGCCAGCAGTTACAATGGGGCCGCCGGGGAGCTGTTTTTT. Its translation is CASSYNGAAGELFF.

This clonotype was detected a few times. The CDR3 DNA reads TGTGCCAGCAGTTTTTGGTCGCTCGGGGACCTCTCGGAAAACACCATATATTTT. It translates to CASSFWSLGDLSENTIYF. V is TRBV28 and J is TRBJ1-3; maybe TRBD1 (5 bases). This CDR3 has 18 residues. Germline CDR1 and CDR2: MDHEN and SYDVKM. Trimming took off 3 bases at V and 6 bases at J, with 24 bases between the two ends.

The rearrangement joins TRBV18 to TRBJ1-1, with D uncertain. The CDR3 sequence is 13 residues long. Deletions cut 6 bases from V and 9 bases from J, with 17 bases between. Germline CDR1 and CDR2: KGHSH and LQKENI. CDR3 in DNA: TGTGCCAGCTCGCAGGCCACGCCCGGAAAAGCTTTCTTT. It specifies CASSQATPGKAFF.

This clonotype counts as large. The chain employs TRBV28 and TRBJ1-2, with unresolved D. The germline V gene has CDR1 MDHEN and CDR2 SYDVKM. V was clipped by 6 bases and J by 2 bases, with 13 bases between them. This CDR3 is built from 14 residues. Here the CDR3 reads CASRPWTENYGYTF. Here the CDR3 DNA reads TGTGCCAGCAGACCGTGGACTGAGAACTATGGCTACACCTTC.

This clonotype came up many times. The rearrangement joins TRBV20-1 to TRBJ2-2; TRBD1 aligns across 9 bases. This CDR3 has 18 amino acids. The trim removed 0 bases at V and 3 bases at J, leaving 11 bases unmatched. Germline values: CDR1 DFQATT, CDR2 SNEGSKA (reference sequence). CDR3 residues: CSARDSPFRDRDTGELFF. As DNA, the CDR3 is TGCAGTGCTAGAGATTCCCCTTTCCGGGACAGGGACACCGGGGAGCTGTTTTTT.

The V gene is TRBV11-2, the J gene TRBJ2-1; the D gene is possibly TRBD1 (6 bases). The V end was cut by 7 bases, the J end by 0 bases, with 10 bases between. The CDR3 has 14 amino acids. Germline V gene lookup returns CDR1 SGHAT and CDR2 FQNNGV. The CDR3 nucleotides are TGTGCCAGCATCGAGACAGGCTCCTACAATGAGCAGTTCTTC. Translation: CASIETGSYNEQFF.